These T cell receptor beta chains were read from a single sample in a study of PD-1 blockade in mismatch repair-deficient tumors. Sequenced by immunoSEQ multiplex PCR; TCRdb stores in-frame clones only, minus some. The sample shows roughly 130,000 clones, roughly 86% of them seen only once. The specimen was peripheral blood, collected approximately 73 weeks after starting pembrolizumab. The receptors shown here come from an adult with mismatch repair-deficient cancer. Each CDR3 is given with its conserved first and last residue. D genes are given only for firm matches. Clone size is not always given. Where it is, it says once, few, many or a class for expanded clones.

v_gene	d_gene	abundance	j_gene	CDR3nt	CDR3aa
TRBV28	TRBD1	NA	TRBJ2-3	TGTGCCAGCAGTTTAGCGTATGATCTAACAGGGGGCGACTCAGATACGCAGTATTTT	CASSLAYDLTGGDSDTQYF
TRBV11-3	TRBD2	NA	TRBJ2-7	TGTGCCAGCAGCTTGGGCGGGGGCTACGAGCAGTACTTC	CASSLGGGYEQYF
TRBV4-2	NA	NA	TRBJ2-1	TGTGCCAGCAGCCAAGATGAGGACAATGAGCAGTTCTTC	CASSQDEDNEQFF
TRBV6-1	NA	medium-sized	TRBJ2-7	TGTGCCAGCAGTAGGGGAGCGGGTAAGCAGTACTTC	CASSRGAGKQYF
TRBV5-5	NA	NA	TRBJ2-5	TGTGCCAGCAGCCGGACAGCTATGCAAGAGACCCAGTACTTC	CASSRTAMQETQYF
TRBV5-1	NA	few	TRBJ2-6	TGCGCCAGCAGCTTTGGATCTGGGGCCAACGTCCTGACTTTC	CASSFGSGANVLTF
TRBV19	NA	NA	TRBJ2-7	TGTGCCAGTAGTTATGCTGGAGGGAAATACGAGCAGTACTTC	CASSYAGGKYEQYF
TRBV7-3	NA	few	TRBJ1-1	TGTGCCAGCAGCTTAAGTATTGAAGCTTTCTTT	CASSLSIEAFF
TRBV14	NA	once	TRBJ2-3	TGTGCCAGCAGCCAAGATCCCGGACAGACAGATACGCAGTATTTT	CASSQDPGQTDTQYF
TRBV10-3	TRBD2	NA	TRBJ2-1	TGTGCCATCAGCCAGAGGAGGCTAGCGGGATGGTACAATGAGCAGTTCTTC	CAISQRRLAGWYNEQFF
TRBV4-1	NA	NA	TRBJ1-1	TGCGCCAGCAGCCAAGAGGCGGTTAACACTGAAGCTTTCTTT	CASSQEAVNTEAFF
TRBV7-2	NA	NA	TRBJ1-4	TGTGCCAGCAGCCGGGCCAACCTTAATGAAAAACTGTTTTTT	CASSRANLNEKLFF
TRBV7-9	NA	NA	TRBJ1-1	TGTGCCAGCAGCTTAGGTGGGGGGGAGACTGAAGCTTTCTTT	CASSLGGGETEAFF
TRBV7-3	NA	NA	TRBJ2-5	TGTGCCAGCAGCTTAAGAGTCAGGGAGACCCAGTACTTC	CASSLRVRETQYF
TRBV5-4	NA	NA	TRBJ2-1	TGTGCCAGCAGCGGCGGACATCTCTCCTACAATGAGCAGTTCTTC	CASSGGHLSYNEQFF
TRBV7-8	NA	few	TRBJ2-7	TGTGCCAGCACCTTGGGGCAGGGTGGCTACGAGCAGTACTTC	CASTLGQGGYEQYF
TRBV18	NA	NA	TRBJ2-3	TGTGCCAGCTCACCAGGCCAGGACGATACGCAGTATTTT	CASSPGQDDTQYF
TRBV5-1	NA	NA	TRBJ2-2	TGCGCCAGCAGCTTCGGCACTACGAACACCGGGGAGCTGTTTTTT	CASSFGTTNTGELFF
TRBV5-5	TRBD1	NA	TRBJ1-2	TGTGCCAGCAGCTTGCCAGGGGGCAATGGCTACACCTTC	CASSLPGGNGYTF
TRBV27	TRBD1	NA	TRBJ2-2	TGTGCCACCTCACAGGGGGTCCTCCCCTCCACCGGGGAGCTGTTTTTT	CATSQGVLPSTGELFF
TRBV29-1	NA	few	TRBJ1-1	TGCAGCGTTGCCCGCATGAACACTGAAGCTTTCTTT	CSVARMNTEAFF
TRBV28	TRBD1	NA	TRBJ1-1	TGTGCCAGCAGGGGAGACAGGGCCCCTGAAGCTTTCTTT	CASRGDRAPEAFF
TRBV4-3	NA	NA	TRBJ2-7	TGCGCCAGCAGTATGGGGGTAGTGGCCTACGAGCAGTACTTC	CASSMGVVAYEQYF
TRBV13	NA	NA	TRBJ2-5	TGTGCCAGCAGCTTAGGGTCAGGGGAAGAAGAGACCCAGTACTTC	CASSLGSGEEETQYF
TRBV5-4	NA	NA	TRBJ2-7	TGTGCCAGCAGCCCAGACCCGGGACACTACGAGCAGTACTTC	CASSPDPGHYEQYF
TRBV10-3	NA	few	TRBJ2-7	TGTGCCATCACTGCGGACGCCGGGGGAGGCGAGCAGTACTTC	CAITADAGGGEQYF
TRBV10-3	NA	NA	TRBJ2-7	TGTGCCATCAGAGACCGGGACTCCTACGAGCAGTACTTC	CAIRDRDSYEQYF
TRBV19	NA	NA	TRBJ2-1	TGTGCCAGTAGTTTGAGTCTAGCCGAATACAATGAGCAGTTCTTC	CASSLSLAEYNEQFF
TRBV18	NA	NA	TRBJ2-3	TGTGCCAGCTCACCGTCTGGGGTTGGCACAGATACGCAGTATTTT	CASSPSGVGTDTQYF
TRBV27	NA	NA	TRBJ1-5	TGTGCCAGCAGTTTATCGTCGGGGGGCAATCAGCCCCAGCATTTT	CASSLSSGGNQPQHF
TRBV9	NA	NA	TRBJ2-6	TGTGCCAGCAGCGTAGATCTCTCTGGGGCCAACGTCCTGACTTTC	CASSVDLSGANVLTF
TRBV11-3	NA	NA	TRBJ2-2	TGTGCCAGCAGCTTAGAGCGGCAGGGCGCCGCCGGGGAGCTGTTTTTT	CASSLERQGAAGELFF
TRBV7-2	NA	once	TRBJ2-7	TGTGCCAGCAGCTTAGGGGAAACCTACGAGCAGTACTTC	CASSLGETYEQYF
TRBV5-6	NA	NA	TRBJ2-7	TGTGCCAGCAGCCTCGGACACCTTAGCTCCTACGAGCAGTACTTC	CASSLGHLSSYEQYF
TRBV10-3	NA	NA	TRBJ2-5	TGTGCCATCAGTGAGCTAAAGTCAGGGGCACAAGAGACCCAGTACTTC	CAISELKSGAQETQYF
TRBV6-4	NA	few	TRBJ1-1	TGTGCCAGCAGTGCGGGGGAAAACACTGAAGCTTTCTTT	CASSAGENTEAFF
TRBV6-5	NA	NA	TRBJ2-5	TGTGCCAGTACACCGGGGCGGGGAGAGACCCAGTACTTC	CASTPGRGETQYF
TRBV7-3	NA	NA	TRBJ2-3	TGTGCCAGCAGCGCGGGGTTGGGTTCTCCTTACACAGATACGCAGTATTTT	CASSAGLGSPYTDTQYF
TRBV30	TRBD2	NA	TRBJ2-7	TGTGCCTGGACCTATCTTAGCGGGAGGGCCTACGAGCAGTACTTC	CAWTYLSGRAYEQYF
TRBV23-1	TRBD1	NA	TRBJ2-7	TGCGCCAGCAGTCAACGGGGACAGGTTCATTACGAGCAGTACTTC	CASSQRGQVHYEQYF
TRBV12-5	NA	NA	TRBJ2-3	TGTGCTAGTGGTCTGGGGAGGAGCCTCCCAGATACGCAGTATTTT	CASGLGRSLPDTQYF
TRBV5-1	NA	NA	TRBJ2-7	TGCGCCAGCAGCTTTGGACAGCCCTACGAGCAGTACTTC	CASSFGQPYEQYF
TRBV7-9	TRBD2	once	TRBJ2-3	TGTGCCAGCAGCCCGACTAGCGGAGCGTATACGCAGTATTTT	CASSPTSGAYTQYF
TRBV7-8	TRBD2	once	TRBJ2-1	TGTGCCAGCAGCTTAGGATTGTTGGCTAGCGGGTACAATGAGCAGTTCTTC	CASSLGLLASGYNEQFF
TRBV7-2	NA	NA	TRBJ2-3	TGTGCCAGCAGCTTACTAGGCACAGATACGCAGTATTTT	CASSLLGTDTQYF
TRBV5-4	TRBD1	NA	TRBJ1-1	TGTGCCGGAAATAGGGGGCCCAACACTGAAGCTTTCTTT	CAGNRGPNTEAFF
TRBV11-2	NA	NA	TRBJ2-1	TGTGCCAGCAGCCCATCATCAGGGCGCGAGCAGTTCTTC	CASSPSSGREQFF